Below, 18 T cell receptor beta chains from the same sample are listed, as sequenced in a study of human thymus T cells. The table came from immunoSEQ multiplex PCR; TCRdb's copy has only in-frame clones and leaves some out. Of just over 45,000 clones listed, around 95% are singletons. The sequencing sample was made of blood. These receptors were taken from a girl less than two years old with a congenital heart defect but otherwise immunologically healthy.

The chain carries TRBV2 and TRBJ1-2, with unresolved D. CDR1 is SNHLY, CDR2 FYNNEI, per germline. V lost 1 base and J 4 bases, leaving 4 bases between the germline ends. The CDR3 covers 12 residues. The CDR3, as DNA: TGTGCCAGCAGTGAAGGCCTCTATGGCTACACCTTC. Its protein product is CASSEGLYGYTF.

The chain uses TRBV15 and TRBJ2-2, with 7 bases that match TRBD2. The CDR3 covers 16 residues. After removal of 1 base from V and 7 bases from J, the junction contained 9 bases not matched to a gene. Germline CDR1 and CDR2: LNHNV and YYDKDF (reference sequence). CDR3 sequence: CATSRVRREILGELFF. The CDR3 region has the DNA TGTGCCACCAGCAGAGTTAGGCGGGAGATACTCGGGGAGCTGTTTTTT.

This rearrangement joins TRBV10-1 to TRBJ1-4, with 8 bases matching TRBD1. Trimming removed 4 bases from V and 0 bases from J; junction bases left unmatched: 10. This CDR3 spans 18 amino acids. Germline CDR1 reads WNHNN; CDR2 reads SYGVQD (reference sequence). The DNA of the CDR3 is TGCGCCAGCAGTGGGTGGGGGACAGGTCGTGCAACTAATGAAAAACTGTTTTTT. It encodes CASSGWGTGRATNEKLFF.

V gene TRBV5-1 combines with J gene TRBJ1-3; weak D call: TRBD1 (5 bases). Germline CDR1 SGHRS, CDR2 YFSETQ. The CDR3 is made up of 18 amino acids. V lost 6 bases and J lost 0, with 22 bases in between. The CDR3 DNA follows: TGCGCCAGCATGGTCACAGCGGGGGTACCCTTCTCTGGAAACACCATATATTTT. This encodes CASMVTAGVPFSGNTIYF.

The rearrangement uses TRBV4-1 and TRBJ1-5; tentatively, D is TRBD1 (6 bases). CDR1 and CDR2 (germline): MGHRA, YSYEKL. The CDR3 consists of 15 residues. The V and J ends lost 1 base and 2 bases respectively, with 9 bases between them. The CDR3 sequence is CASSQGRGGNQPQHF. DNA of the CDR3: TGCGCCAGCAGCCAAGGCAGGGGCGGCAATCAGCCCCAGCATTTT.

This rearrangement joins TRBV5-4 to TRBJ2-3, with D unresolved. Germline V gene lookup returns CDR1 SGHNT and CDR2 YYREEE (reference sequence). The CDR3 covers 18 residues. The V gene lost 0 bases and the J gene lost 1 base, with 18 bases spanning the gap. The CDR3 coding sequence is TGTGCCAGCAGCTTGGGTCCCTCTGCGCCCGTCGGCACAGATACGCAGTATTTT. It encodes CASSLGPSAPVGTDTQYF.

This clone was picked up a small number of times. The chain uses TRBV2 and TRBJ2-2; tentatively, D is TRBD1 (5 bases). The CDR3 has 15 amino acids. Germline V lookup: CDR1 SNHLY, CDR2 FYNNEI. V lost 6 bases and J lost 0, with 11 bases in between. The CDR3 DNA reads TGTGCCAGCAGGGCAGACAGCCCGAACACCGGGGAGCTGTTTTTT. It is translated as CASRADSPNTGELFF.

V gene TRBV19 combines with J gene TRBJ2-1; 9 bases align to TRBD1. The trim removed 3 bases at V and 6 bases at J, leaving 9 bases unmatched. Germline V gene data show CDR1 as LNHDA and CDR2 as SQIVND (reference sequence). The CDR3 loop spans 16 amino acids. Here the CDR3 reads CASSMPPGTGFNEQFF. Written as DNA, the CDR3 is TGTGCCAGTAGTATGCCCCCCGGGACAGGGTTCAATGAGCAGTTCTTC.

The genes are TRBV4-2 and TRBJ1-1, with D uncertain. This CDR3 comprises 17 residues. Germline loops: CDR1 LGHNA, CDR2 YNFKEQ. Trimming pared 6 bases from V and 3 bases from J, leaving 23 bases between. The CDR3 is CASSDTTRHSVDTEAFF. The CDR3 DNA follows: TGTGCCAGCAGTGATACTACACGACACTCTGTCGACACTGAAGCTTTCTTT.

This clone was seen only once. The chain carries TRBV19 and TRBJ2-1; 7 positions agree with TRBD2. This CDR3 is built from 14 residues. V lost 4 bases to trimming and J lost 4 bases; unmatched junction nucleotides: 4. Germline V gene data show CDR1 as LNHDA and CDR2 as SQIVND (reference sequence). The CDR3 reads CASSRASGYNEQFF. The CDR3, as DNA: TGTGCCAGTAGTAGGGCTAGCGGATACAATGAGCAGTTCTTC.

The J gene is TRBJ2-7, the V gene TRBV12-5; D ambiguous. V shed 2 bases and J shed 5 bases, with 10 bases lying between them. This CDR3 comprises 13 residues. The germline CDR1 and CDR2 sequences are LGHNT and FRNRAP. The CDR3 DNA is TGTGCTAGTGGTTTGTCCAACTATAACGAGCAGTACTTC. Translating it yields CASGLSNYNEQYF.

This chain uses TRBV5-1 with TRBJ2-3; maybe TRBD2 (5 bases). V was pared by 0 bases and J by 5 bases, with 10 bases between. CDR3 length: 14 amino acids. Germline-derived CDR1 and CDR2 are SGHRS and YFSETQ. CDR3 amino acids: CASSLGRMVDTQYF. For the CDR3, the DNA is TGCGCCAGCAGCTTGGGGAGGATGGTAGATACGCAGTATTTT.

This clone appeared a single time. This chain links TRBV5-1 with TRBJ2-3, with 9 positions matching TRBD1. J lost 6 bases, V lost 1 base, and 15 bases had no gene match. The CDR3 spans 18 residues. Germline CDR1 is SGHRS and CDR2 is YFSETQ. This CDR3 is CASSLTLWGTGFGDTQYF. CDR3 nucleotides: TGCGCCAGCAGCTTGACTCTCTGGGGGACAGGGTTTGGGGATACGCAGTATTTT.

V gene TRBV6-6 combines with J gene TRBJ1-2; TRBD1 aligns across 8 bases. Germline V lookup: CDR1 MNHNY, CDR2 SVGAGI (reference sequence). V was pared by 2 bases and J by 4 bases, with 3 bases of the junction left unmatched. This CDR3 has 14 residues. The CDR3 sequence: CASSYPDRGYGYTF. CDR3 bases: TGTGCCAGCAGTTACCCCGACAGGGGCTATGGCTACACCTTC.

This sequence joins TRBV5-6 and TRBJ2-4; 8 nucleotides match TRBD2. CDR3 size: 16 residues. Germline values: CDR1 SGHDT, CDR2 YYEEEE. V was pared by 0 bases and J by 0 bases, with 2 bases of the junction left unmatched. DNA for the CDR3: TGTGCCAGCAGCTTGGGCGGGGGGTTAGCCAAAAACATTCAGTACTTC. Protein: CASSLGGGLAKNIQYF.

This clone was counted once. This chain uses TRBV19 with TRBJ1-5; 7 bases match TRBD1. Trimming took 8 bases from V and 1 from J; bases not matched to a gene: 5. The CDR3 is made up of 14 amino acids. Germline lookup yields CDR1 LNHDA and CDR2 SQIVND (reference sequence). The CDR3 bases are TGTGCCAGTGGGACAGTCAGAAGCAATCAGCCCCAGCATTTT. This sequence encodes CASGTVRSNQPQHF.

The genes are TRBV6-4 and TRBJ2-5; TRBD2 might be the D (6 bases). CDR1 is MRHNA, CDR2 SNTAGT, per germline. V was cut by 0 bases and J by 5 bases, with 16 bases left in between. The CDR3 loop spans 16 amino acids. The CDR3 DNA reads as TGTGCCAGCAGTGACTCGGGACTCCGACGGATTGAGACCCAGTACTTC. Translated, it gives CASSDSGLRRIETQYF.

V usage is TRBV5-4 and J usage is TRBJ2-3; 9 bases agree with TRBD1. Germline V gives CDR1 SGHNT, CDR2 YYREEE (reference sequence). V was clipped by 3 bases and J by 3 bases; unmatched bases: 2. This CDR3 is built from 14 residues. CDR3 sequence reads: CASSSGQGTDTQYF. CDR3 coding DNA: TGTGCCAGCAGCTCGGGACAGGGAACAGATACGCAGTATTTT.